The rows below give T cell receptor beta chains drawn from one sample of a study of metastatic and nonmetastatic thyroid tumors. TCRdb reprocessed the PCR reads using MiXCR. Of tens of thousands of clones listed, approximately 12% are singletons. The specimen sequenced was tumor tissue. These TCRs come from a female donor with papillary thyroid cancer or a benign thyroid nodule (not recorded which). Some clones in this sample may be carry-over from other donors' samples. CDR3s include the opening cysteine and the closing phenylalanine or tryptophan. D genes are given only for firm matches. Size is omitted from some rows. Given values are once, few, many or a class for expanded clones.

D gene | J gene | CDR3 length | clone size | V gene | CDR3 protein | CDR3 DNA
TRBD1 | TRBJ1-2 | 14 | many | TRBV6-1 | CASSARGQGGGYTF | TGTGCCAGCAGCGCCCGGGGACAGGGTGGGGGCTACACCTTC
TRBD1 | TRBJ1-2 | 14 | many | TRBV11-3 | CASSHGQALYGYTF | TGTGCCAGCAGCCATGGACAGGCCCTATATGGCTACACCTTC
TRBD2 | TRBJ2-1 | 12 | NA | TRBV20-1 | CSSRLACNEQFF | TGCAGTTCTAGACTAGCGTGCAATGAGCAGTTCTTC
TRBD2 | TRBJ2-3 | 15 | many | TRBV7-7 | CASSLAGGPTDTQYF | TGTGCTAGCAGCTTGGCGGGAGGGCCAACAGATACGCAGTATTTT
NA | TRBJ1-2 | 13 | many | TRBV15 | CATSRAHNYGYTF | TGTGCCACCAGCAGAGCCCACAACTATGGCTACACCTTC
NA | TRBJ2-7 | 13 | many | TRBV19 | CASSTPGSYEQYF | TGTGCCAGTAGTACCCCAGGATCCTACGAGCAGTACTTC
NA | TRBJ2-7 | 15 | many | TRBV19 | CASSQEGLDRGEQYF | TGTGCCAGTAGTCAGGAGGGCCTCGATAGGGGCGAGCAGTACTTC
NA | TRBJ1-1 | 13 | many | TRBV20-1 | CSARTPQGSEAFF | TGCAGTGCTAGAACACCTCAGGGTTCTGAAGCTTTCTTT
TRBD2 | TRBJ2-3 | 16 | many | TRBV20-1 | CSARDPAGGSTDTQYF | TGCAGTGCTAGAGATCCAGCGGGAGGAAGCACAGATACGCAGTATTTT
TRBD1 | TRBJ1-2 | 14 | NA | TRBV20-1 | CSDIMSWTGYGYTF | TGCAGTGATATAATGTCTTGGACAGGGTATGGCTACACCTTC
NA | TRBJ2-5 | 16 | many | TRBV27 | CASSLRGARGQETQYF | TGTGCCAGCAGTTTACGGGGGGCGCGGGGTCAAGAGACCCAGTACTTC
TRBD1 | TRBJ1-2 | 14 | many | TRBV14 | CASSQVDRGYGYTF | TGTGCCAGCAGCCAAGTGGACAGGGGCTATGGCTACACCTTC
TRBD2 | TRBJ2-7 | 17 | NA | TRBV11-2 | CASSHPKGLAGGAEQYF | TGTGCCAGCAGCCATCCCAAGGGGCTAGCGGGAGGTGCCGAGCAGTACTTC
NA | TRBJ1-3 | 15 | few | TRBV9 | CASSAGDNSGNTIYF | TGTGCCAGCAGCGCAGGGGACAACTCTGGAAACACCATATATTTT
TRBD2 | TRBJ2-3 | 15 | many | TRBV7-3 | CASSSSGSRTDTQYF | TGTGCCAGCAGCAGTAGCGGGAGCCGCACAGATACGCAGTATTTT
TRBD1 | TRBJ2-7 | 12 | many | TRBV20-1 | CSAKQGAYEQYF | TGCAGTGCTAAACAGGGGGCCTACGAGCAGTACTTC
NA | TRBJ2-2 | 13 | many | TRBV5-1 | CASSLRETGELFF | TGCGCCAGCAGCTTACGGGAAACCGGGGAGCTGTTTTTT
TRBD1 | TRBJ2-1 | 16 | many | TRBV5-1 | CASSPRIGTGGSEQFF | TGCGCCAGCAGCCCTAGGATCGGGACAGGGGGCAGTGAGCAGTTCTTC
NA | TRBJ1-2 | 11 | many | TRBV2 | CASSEALGGTF | TGTGCCAGCAGTGAAGCGCTTGGGGGTACCTTC
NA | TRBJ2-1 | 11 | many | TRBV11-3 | CASSYRGETFF | TGTGCCAGCAGCTACCGTGGAGAGACGTTCTTC
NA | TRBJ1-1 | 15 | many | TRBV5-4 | CASSLGGVSLTEAFF | TGTGCCAGCAGCTTGGGGGGGGTATCTTTAACTGAAGCTTTCTTT
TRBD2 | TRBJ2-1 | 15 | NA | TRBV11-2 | CARGSGGINYNEQFF | TGTGCCAGAGGTTCGGGGGGGATAAACTACAATGAGCAGTTCTTC
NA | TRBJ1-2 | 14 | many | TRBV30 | CACDAGHRLFGYTF | TGTGCCTGTGATGCGGGACACCGGCTTTTTGGCTACACCTTC
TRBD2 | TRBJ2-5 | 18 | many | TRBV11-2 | CASSLDALGGLAEETQYF | TGTGCCAGCAGCTTAGACGCGTTGGGGGGTCTAGCGGAAGAGACCCAGTACTTC
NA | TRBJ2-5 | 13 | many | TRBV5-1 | CASSLMTQETQYF | TGCGCCAGCAGCTTGATGACTCAAGAGACCCAGTACTTC
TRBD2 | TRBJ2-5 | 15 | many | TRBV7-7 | CASSPPLAGGETQYF | TGTGCTAGCAGCCCCCCTCTAGCGGGAGGAGAGACCCAGTACTTC
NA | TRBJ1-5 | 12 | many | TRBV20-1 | CSLGTGNQPQHF | TGCAGTTTAGGGACCGGGAATCAGCCCCAGCATTTT
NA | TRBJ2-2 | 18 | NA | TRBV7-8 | CASSLAARGAANTGELFF | TGTGCCAGCAGCTTAGCGGCGAGGGGGGCCGCGAACACCGGGGAGCTGTTTTTT
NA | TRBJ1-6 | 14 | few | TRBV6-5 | CASSYGGGLSPLHF | TGTGCCAGCAGTTACGGAGGTGGATTATCACCCCTCCACTTT
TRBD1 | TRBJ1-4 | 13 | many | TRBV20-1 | CSAPTGESEKLFF | TGCAGTGCCCCGACAGGGGAGAGTGAAAAACTGTTTTTT
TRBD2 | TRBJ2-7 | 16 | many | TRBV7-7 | CASSSSWSRETYEQYF | TGTGCTAGCAGCTCTTCTTGGTCGCGGGAGACCTACGAGCAGTACTTC
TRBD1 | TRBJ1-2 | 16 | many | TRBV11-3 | CASSLDLRGQGYGYTF | TGTGCCAGCAGCTTGGACCTAAGGGGGCAAGGCTATGGCTACACCTTC
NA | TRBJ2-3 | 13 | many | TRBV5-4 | CASRYTSTDTQYF | TGTGCCAGCAGGTACACGTCGACAGATACGCAGTATTTT
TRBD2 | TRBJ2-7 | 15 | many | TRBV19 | CASSLPGLGTYEQYF | TGTGCCAGTAGTCTCCCGGGACTAGGGACCTACGAGCAGTACTTC
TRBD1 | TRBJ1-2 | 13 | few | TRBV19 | CASMGRGRTGYTF | TGTGCCAGTATGGGTAGGGGGCGCACTGGCTACACCTTC
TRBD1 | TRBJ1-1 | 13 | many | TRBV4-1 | CASSQDRGIGSFF | TGCGCCAGCAGCCAAGACAGGGGGATTGGATCTTTCTTT
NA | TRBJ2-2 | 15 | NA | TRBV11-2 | CASSLSLDGHGELFF | TGTGCCAGCAGCTTATCTCTGGACGGCCACGGGGAGCTGTTTTTT
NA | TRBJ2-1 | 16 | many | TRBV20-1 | CSARDQGLAVGNEQFF | TGCAGTGCTAGAGATCAGGGGCTAGCGGTTGGGAATGAGCAGTTCTTC
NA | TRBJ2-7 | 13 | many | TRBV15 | CATSRVKGYEQYF | TGTGCCACCAGCAGAGTTAAGGGGTACGAGCAGTACTTC
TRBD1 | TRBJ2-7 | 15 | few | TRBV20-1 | CSAPPGTGGAYEQYF | TGCAGTGCGCCTCCCGGGACAGGGGGCGCCTACGAGCAGTACTTC
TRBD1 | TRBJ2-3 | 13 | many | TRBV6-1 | CASSGDQGVTQYF | TGTGCCAGCAGTGGGGATCAGGGGGTTACGCAGTATTTT
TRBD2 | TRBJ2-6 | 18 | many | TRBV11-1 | CASRPNLAGDSGANVLTF | TGTGCCAGCAGACCAAATCTAGCGGGGGACTCTGGGGCCAACGTCCTGACTTTC
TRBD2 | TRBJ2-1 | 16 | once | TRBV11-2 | CASSLDSGGGCNEQFF | TGTGCCAGCAGCTTAGATTCTGGGGGAGGGTGTAATGAGCAGTTCTTC
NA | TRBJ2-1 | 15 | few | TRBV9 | CASSVQSVSYNEQFF | TGTGCCAGCAGCGTCCAGTCCGTCTCCTACAATGAGCAGTTCTTC
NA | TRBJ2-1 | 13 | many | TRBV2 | CASRELFNDEQFF | TGTGCCAGCAGGGAACTATTTAACGATGAGCAGTTCTTC
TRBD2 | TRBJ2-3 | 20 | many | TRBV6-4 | CASSPQLASGRVFSTDTQYF | TGTGCCAGCAGTCCCCAGCTGGCCAGCGGGAGGGTTTTCAGCACAGATACGCAGTATTTT
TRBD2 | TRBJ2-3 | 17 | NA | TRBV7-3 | CASSTPRTSGRTYTHYF | TGTGCCAGCAGCACCCCGCGGACTAGCGGCAGGACATATACGCATTATTTT
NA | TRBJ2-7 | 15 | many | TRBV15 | CATSRVKDSSYEQYF | TGTGCCACCAGCAGAGTCAAGGACAGCTCCTACGAGCAGTACTTC
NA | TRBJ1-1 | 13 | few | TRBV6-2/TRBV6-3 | CASSYRGFSEAFF | TGTGCCAGCAGTTACCGAGGGTTTTCTGAAGCTTTCTTT
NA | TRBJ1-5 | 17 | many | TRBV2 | CASSVHRGAISNQPQHF | TGTGCCAGCAGTGTCCATCGAGGGGCTATTAGCAATCAGCCCCAGCATTTT